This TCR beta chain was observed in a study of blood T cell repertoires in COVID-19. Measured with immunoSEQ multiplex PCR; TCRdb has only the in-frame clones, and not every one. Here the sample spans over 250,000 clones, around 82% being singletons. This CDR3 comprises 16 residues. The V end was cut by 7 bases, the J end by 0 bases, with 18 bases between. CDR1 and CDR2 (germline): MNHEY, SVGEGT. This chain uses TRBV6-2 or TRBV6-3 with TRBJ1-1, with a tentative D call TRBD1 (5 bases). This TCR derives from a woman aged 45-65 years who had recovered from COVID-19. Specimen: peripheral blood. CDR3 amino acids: CASTPGRGVVNTEAFF. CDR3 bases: TGTGCCAGCACCCCCGGAAGGGGTGTGGTGAACACTGAAGCTTTCTTT.